This T cell receptor beta chain was captured by sequencing in a study of beta chain features in type 1 diabetes. As for the study in general: The patients were much like the healthy donors in age, gender and cell yields. Study observations and caveats: Researchers report that Type 1 diabetes patients had moderately but significantly shorter TCRB CDR3s across all four CD4+ subsets. Across patients, naive, central memory and Treg TCRB repertoires exhibited apparently greater similarity than was observed across healthy donors.

Per germline, CDR1 SQVTM and CDR2 ANQGSEA. Deletions cut 6 bases from V and 5 bases from J, with 10 bases between. This CDR3 is built from 11 residues. All of the isolated RNA was reverse transcribed, so expressed TCRB transcripts were sequenced. Naive, central memory and regulatory T cell samples averaged around 3.5 million immunoSEQ reads each. Clones were sequenced by immunoSEQ multiplex PCR, and TCRdb holds only the in-frame ones, with some missing. This repertoire shows about 740,000 clones, over 10% found once; its top ten account for 0.022%. With respect to this clone: What it binds is not known.

The sample taken for sequencing was naive CD4+ T cells from blood. The source of this sequence is a man in his late teens or twenties with type 1 diabetes. V gene TRBV29-1 combines with J gene TRBJ2-5; no reliable D call. The CDR3 nucleotides read TGCAGCGTGATCCCTCCGGAGACCCAGTACTTC. Translation: CSVIPPETQYF.